The 30 T cell receptor beta chains presented below share a single source sample, sequenced in a study of T cell responses to AZD1222 COVID-19 vaccine. Libraries were prepared by immunoSEQ multiplex PCR; TCRdb keeps only in-frame clonotypes and omits some of them. The data contain about 120,000 clones, 88% of them singletons. This sample comprised peripheral blood, obtained on day 0 of MenACWY control vaccination. The receptors stem from an adult in good health.

The chain uses TRBV19 and TRBJ2-1; D not certain. Per germline, CDR1 LNHDA and CDR2 SQIVND (reference sequence). This CDR3 has 10 amino acids. V was pared by 9 bases and J by 0 bases, with 0 bases between. The CDR3 loop is CASSYNEQFF. The CDR3 nucleotides read TGTGCCAGCTCCTACAATGAGCAGTTCTTC.

J is TRBJ1-1 and V is TRBV28, with D unclear. Germline V gives CDR1 MDHEN, CDR2 SYDVKM. Trimming cost V 7 bases and J 7 bases, with 13 bases left between them. The CDR3 loop spans 12 amino acids. CDR3 residues: CASNSGILEAFF. CDR3 in DNA: TGTGCCAGCAACTCCGGGATACTTGAAGCTTTCTTT.

The chain recombines TRBV15 with TRBJ2-3; no firm D call. Trimming cost V 0 bases and J 1 base, with 8 bases left between them. This CDR3 spans 15 amino acids. Germline loops: CDR1 LNHNV, CDR2 YYDKDF (reference sequence). Written as DNA, the CDR3 is TGTGCCACCAGCAGAGACTTCGACCGCACAGATACGCAGTATTTT. Residues: CATSRDFDRTDTQYF. Full variable domain (missing parts from reference TRBV15 and TRBJ2-3): DAMVIQNPRYQVTQFGKPVTLSCSQTLNHNVMYWYQQKSSQAPKLLFHYYDKDFNNEADTPDNFQSRRPNTSFCFLDIRSPGLGDTAMYLCATSRDFDRTDTQYFGPGTRLTVL.

The chain combines TRBV11-2 with TRBJ2-2; D unclear. This CDR3 contains 13 residues. Germline assignment: CDR1 SGHAT and CDR2 FQNNGV. The V gene lost 2 bases and the J gene lost 7 bases, with 8 bases spanning the gap. The CDR3 loop reads CASSLRAIGELFF. The CDR3 coding sequence is TGTGCCAGCAGCTTACGAGCCATCGGGGAGCTGTTTTTT.

V usage is TRBV21-1 and J usage is TRBJ1-5. TRBV21-1 is termed a pseudogene. The CDR3 consists of 15 residues. CDR3 bases: TGTGCCAGCAGCAACCCCATCCGTAGCAATCAGCCCCAGCATTTT. It translates to CASSNPIRSNQPQHF.

This clone appeared a single time. The gene calls are TRBV2 and TRBJ2-3; tentative D call: TRBD1 (5 bases). The CDR3 spans 14 residues. The germline CDR1 and CDR2 sequences are SNHLY and FYNNEI. The germline V and J ends were trimmed by 10 bases and 0 bases, with 14 bases remaining between them. The CDR3, as DNA: TGTGCCACTTCGACAGAGCCTAGCACAGATACGCAGTATTTT. It is translated as CATSTEPSTDTQYF.

DNA for the CDR3: TGTGCCAGCAGCGGTCGTGGAAGGGCGGAGAGCACTGAAGCTTTCTTT. Amino acid sequence: CASSGRGRAESTEAFF. V gene TRBV5-4 combines with J gene TRBJ1-1; D call uncertain. The CDR3 has 16 residues. V was clipped by 4 bases and J by 4 bases, with 20 bases between them. Germline CDR1 is SGHNT and CDR2 is YYREEE (reference sequence).

The chain joins TRBV7-8 to TRBJ2-7; 8 bases fit TRBD2. Germline trimming cut 5 bases from V and 2 bases from J; bases unmatched to any gene: 5. There are 14 residues in the CDR3. The germline V gene encodes CDR1 SGHVS and CDR2 FQNEAQ. The CDR3: CASSRPGLAYEQYF. CDR3 in DNA: TGTGCCAGCAGCCGACCGGGACTAGCCTACGAGCAGTACTTC.

V gene TRBV2 combines with J gene TRBJ2-7; TRBD1 matches at 7 bases. Trimming at V came to 7 bases and at J to 1 base, leaving 10 bases not matched to a gene. This CDR3 has 15 residues. Germline lookup yields CDR1 SNHLY and CDR2 FYNNEI. The CDR3 DNA reads TGTGCCAGCACCCCGGACAGGTTAGGATCCTACGAGCAGTACTTC. Protein sequence: CASTPDRLGSYEQYF.

The gene calls are TRBV5-1 and TRBJ1-1; D is ambiguous. V dropped 2 bases and J dropped 1 base, with 9 bases sitting between them. Germline V gene data show CDR1 as SGHRS and CDR2 as YFSETQ. This CDR3 comprises 14 residues. This CDR3 is CASSLYEQNTEAFF. For the CDR3, the DNA is TGCGCCAGCAGCTTATACGAGCAGAACACTGAAGCTTTCTTT.

The J gene is TRBJ2-3, the V gene TRBV4-1; 10 bases match TRBD2. The CDR3 loop spans 17 amino acids. Germline lookup yields CDR1 MGHRA and CDR2 YSYEKL. V shed 3 bases and J 4 bases; nucleotides not matched to a gene: 10. Here the CDR3 reads CASSHVRLAGVADTQYF. CDR3 nucleotides: TGCGCCAGCAGCCACGTTAGGCTAGCGGGAGTCGCAGATACGCAGTATTTT.

The rearrangement joins TRBV27 to TRBJ2-7; tentatively, D is TRBD1 (5 bases). CDR1 is MNHEY, CDR2 SMNVEV, per germline (reference sequence). The CDR3 loop spans 14 amino acids. The ends were cut back, 6 bases at V and 0 bases at J, with 12 bases in the middle. CDR3 in DNA: TGTGCCAGCAGCCCAACAGGTTACTCCTACGAGCAGTACTTC. The encoded protein is CASSPTGYSYEQYF.

V is TRBV4-1 and J is TRBJ2-7; D gene unclear. CDR1 MGHRA and CDR2 YSYEKL come from the germline V gene. CDR3 length equals 13 residues. V was clipped by 1 base and J by 4 bases, with 8 bases between them. The CDR3 sequence is CASSQAVKYEQYF. CDR3 coding DNA: TGCGCCAGCAGCCAAGCTGTAAAATACGAGCAGTACTTC.

The chain combines TRBV2 with TRBJ2-4, with 7 bases aligning to TRBD2. The CDR3 is 17 residues long. Unmatched junction bases numbered 11, after V lost 4 bases and J lost 2 bases. The germline CDR1 and CDR2 sequences are SNHLY and FYNNEI. The CDR3 loop reads CASSVGGSGWTKNIQYF. CDR3 in DNA: TGTGCCAGCAGTGTCGGCGGGAGCGGCTGGACCAAAAACATTCAGTACTTC.

The CDR3 DNA is TGTGCCAGCAGCCCCGCGCTCAGACTAGCGGGGAATGAGCAGTTCTTC. It specifies CASSPALRLAGNEQFF. The V call is TRBV6-2 or TRBV6-3, the J call TRBJ2-1, with 11 bases aligning to TRBD2. The CDR3 sequence is 16 residues long. Trimming took 6 bases from V and 7 from J; bases not matched to a gene: 11. CDR1 is MNHEY, CDR2 SVGEGT, per germline.

The rearrangement links TRBV6-1 to TRBJ1-2; D is perhaps TRBD1 (5 bases). This CDR3 has 17 residues. V lost 0 bases and J 8 bases, leaving 22 bases between the germline ends. CDR1 is MNHNS, CDR2 SASEGT, per germline. In DNA form, the CDR3 reads TGTGCCAGCAGTGAAGCGTTGGGACTTAGCCTACCCGGAGGCTACACCTTC. Translation: CASSEALGLSLPGGYTF.

The chain employs TRBV10-2 and TRBJ2-7; maybe TRBD1 (5 bases). The CDR3 is 12 amino acids. The V gene's germline CDR1 is WSHSY and CDR2 SAAADI. The V end was cut by 8 bases, the J end by 3 bases, with 11 bases between. This CDR3 is CASGRQLYEQYF. The CDR3 DNA reads as TGCGCCAGCGGTAGACAGCTCTACGAGCAGTACTTC.

The gene calls are TRBV11-2 and TRBJ1-2, with a weak D call TRBD1 (5 bases). V lost 5 bases to trimming and J lost 0 bases, with 13 bases between them. Germline V gives CDR1 SGHAT, CDR2 FQNNGV. The CDR3 length is 15 residues. CDR3 region: CASSPGRGANYGYTF. CDR3 DNA: TGTGCCAGCAGCCCGGGACGGGGGGCTAACTATGGCTACACCTTC. Full variable domain (remainder filled in from reference TRBV11-2 and TRBJ1-2): EAGVAQSPRYKIIEKRQSVAFWCNPISGHATLYWYQQILGQGPKLLIQFQNNGVVDDSQLPKDRFSAERLKGVDSTLKIQPAKLEDSAVYLCASSPGRGANYGYTFGSGTRLTVV.

The rearrangement links TRBV19 to TRBJ1-1, with D possibly being TRBD1 (5 bases). The V and J ends lost 5 bases and 5 bases respectively, with 21 bases between them. Per germline, CDR1 LNHDA and CDR2 SQIVND (reference sequence). The CDR3 sequence is 16 residues long. Here the CDR3 DNA reads TGTGCCAGTAGTGGCTACCTACAGGCCTCGAGGACTGAAGCTTTCTTT. Residues: CASSGYLQASRTEAFF.

The genes are TRBV2 and TRBJ2-7; tentatively, D is TRBD2 (6 bases). Per germline, CDR1 SNHLY and CDR2 FYNNEI. This CDR3 spans 12 amino acids. V dropped 6 bases and J dropped 5 bases, with 11 bases sitting between them. This chain's CDR3 is CASRASDHEQYF. The CDR3 nucleotides are TGTGCCAGCAGGGCTAGCGACCACGAGCAGTACTTC.

This clone was seen only once. V is TRBV9 and J is TRBJ2-3; tentative D call: TRBD1 (6 bases). The CDR3 spans 12 residues. The germline V gene has CDR1 SGDLS and CDR2 YYNGEE. The V end was cut by 6 bases, the J end by 7 bases, with 12 bases between. The CDR3: CASNKGENTQYF. CDR3 bases: TGTGCCAGCAATAAGGGGGAGAATACGCAGTATTTT.

The V and J genes are TRBV7-2 and TRBJ2-7; a weak D match, TRBD2 (6 bases). CDR1 SGHTA and CDR2 FQGNSA come from the germline V gene. V gave up 5 bases and J gave up 1 base, with 15 bases separating them. The CDR3 totals 15 residues. CDR3 sequence: CASSLLALGSYEQYF. The CDR3 coding sequence is TGTGCCAGCAGCCTCCTAGCGCTAGGGTCCTACGAGCAGTACTTC.

This clone has just one count. The chain joins TRBV6-5 to TRBJ1-1; 11 bases align to TRBD1. The CDR3 totals 16 residues. The J segment lost 1 base and the V segment lost 2 bases, leaving 3 bases of the junction unmatched. CDR1 is MNHEY, CDR2 SVGAGI, per germline. CDR3 sequence reads: CASSYGQGAANTEAFF. The CDR3 DNA is TGTGCCAGCAGTTACGGACAGGGGGCGGCGAACACTGAAGCTTTCTTT.

V is TRBV29-1 and J is TRBJ2-7; TRBD1 might be the D (6 bases). CDR1 and CDR2 from the germline V gene are SQVTM and ANQGSEA. V was pared by 7 bases and J by 2 bases, with 21 bases between. This CDR3 comprises 15 residues. The CDR3 nucleotides read TGCAGCGCTGGGACATTTGGGGCTGGGGCCTACGAGCAGTACTTC. It codes for CSAGTFGAGAYEQYF.

The chain joins TRBV5-1 to TRBJ1-2; D is undetermined. The CDR3 covers 12 residues. CDR1 is SGHRS, CDR2 YFSETQ, per germline. Between the trimmed V and J ends, which lost 1 base and 5 bases, there was a span of 6 bases. The chain's CDR3 is CASSLSEYGYTF. CDR3 coding DNA: TGCGCCAGCAGCTTGAGCGAGTATGGCTACACCTTC.

This chain links TRBV7-9 with TRBJ1-2; D ambiguous. The CDR3 contains 13 residues. V lost 4 bases, J lost 2 bases, and 8 bases lay in between. Germline CDR1 is SEHNR and CDR2 is FQNEAQ (reference sequence). CDR3 loop: CASSWRTNYGYTF. CDR3 nucleotides: TGTGCCAGCAGCTGGAGAACAAACTATGGCTACACCTTC. The full variable domain, completed using reference TRBV7-9 and TRBJ1-2, is DTGVSQNPRHKITKRGQNVTFRCDPISEHNRLYWYRQTLGQGPEFLTYFQNEAQLEKSRLLSDRFSAERPKGSFSTLEIQRTEQGDSAMYLCASSWRTNYGYTFGSGTRLTVV.

This chain connects TRBV5-5 to TRBJ2-5; D is possibly TRBD1 or TRBD2 (5 bases each). The CDR3 is made up of 12 amino acids. V was shortened by 6 bases and J by 9 bases, with 15 bases between the two germline ends. In germline, CDR1 is SGHKS, CDR2 YYEKEE (reference sequence). The CDR3 bases are TGTGCCAGCACCTGGGGGACGAAGGCCCAGTACTTC. It is translated as CASTWGTKAQYF.

The V gene is TRBV6-5, the J gene TRBJ2-2; 8 bases agree with TRBD1. Unmatched junction bases numbered 6, after V lost 5 bases and J lost 4 bases. Germline CDR1 is MNHEY and CDR2 is SVGAGI. The CDR3 is 15 amino acids. The chain's CDR3 is CASSLTGGSTGELFF. CDR3 sequence (DNA): TGTGCCAGCAGTCTTACAGGGGGAAGCACCGGGGAGCTGTTTTTT.

The rearrangement joins TRBV5-1 to TRBJ2-5; TRBD1 matches 7 bases. The V and J ends lost 4 bases and 0 bases, in that order; junction bases with no gene match: 15. The CDR3 extends over 18 amino acids. Germline CDR1 is SGHRS and CDR2 is YFSETQ. The CDR3 DNA reads as TGCGCCAGCAGCGGCGGACAGGCGCCCTTTTTGTACCAAGAGACCCAGTACTTC. Amino acids: CASSGGQAPFLYQETQYF.

The V and J genes are TRBV3-1 (or the pseudogene TRBV3-2) and TRBJ2-7; TRBD1 aligns across 7 bases. The CDR3 is made up of 15 amino acids. After removal of 4 bases from V and 2 bases from J, the junction contained 8 bases not matched to a gene. Germline CDR1 reads LGHDT; CDR2 reads YNNKEL (reference sequence). As DNA, the CDR3 is TGTGCCAGCAGCCTCAGGACAGGTACAACCTACGAGCAGTACTTC. Protein sequence: CASSLRTGTTYEQYF.